What follows are 5 T cell receptor beta chains derived from one specimen sequenced in a study of T cell repertoires in cytomegalovirus infection. Which antigens these TCRs recognize remains unknown. TCRdb reprocessed the reads via MiXCR and lists one record per CDR3 protein. The sample records under 200,000 distinct CDR3 sequences, about 20% being singletons. The sequences come from CD8+ T cells from cultured PBMCs, collected from culture after CMV antigen stimulation. The receptors shown here come from a human donor in good health (CMV status not recorded). Some clones in this sample may be carry-over from other donors' samples.

DNA of the CDR3: TGTGCCAGCAGTGACCCCCGGGGTAGCGGGGGGGCTCCCGCAGATACGCAGTATTTT. It is translated as CASSDPRGSGGAPADTQYF. The chain recombines TRBV28 with TRBJ2-3; 11 positions agree with TRBD2. V gave up 5 bases and J gave up 4 bases; unmatched junction bases: 17. Germline CDR1 and CDR2: MDHEN and SYDVKM. The CDR3 sequence is 19 residues long.

The chain links TRBV6-5 to TRBJ2-4; 8 bases are shared with TRBD1. Germline CDR1 MNHEY, CDR2 SVGAGI. J gave up 4 bases and V 2 bases, and 4 bases lay outside the gene matches. The CDR3 covers 15 residues. As DNA, the CDR3 is TGTGCCAGCAGTTACGAAACAGGGGGGAAAAACATTCAGTACTTC. It specifies CASSYETGGKNIQYF.

Comments on this clonotype: A much larger clone lies a single base off, so this may be a read error. The rearrangement links TRBV7-9 to TRBJ2-3, with no clear D. Germline CDR1 is SEHNR and CDR2 is FQNEAQ (reference sequence). There are 13 residues in the CDR3. The CDR3 is CASSQENTDAQYF. In nucleotides, the CDR3 is TGTGCCAGCAGCCAAGAGAACACAGATGCGCAGTATTTT.

The rearrangement uses TRBV7-9 and TRBJ1-1, with D maybe TRBD1 (6 bases). The CDR3 has 14 residues. CDR1 SEHNR and CDR2 FQNEAQ come from the germline V gene (reference sequence). Trimming stripped 3 bases from V and 11 bases from J, with 19 bases between. The CDR3 bases are TGTGCCAGCAGCTTTGTGTCGGCTCAGAGGGGGGCTTTCTTT. Protein: CASSFVSAQRGAFF.

The chain carries TRBV7-2 and TRBJ1-1; D remains ambiguous. V lost 8 bases to trimming and J lost 5 bases, with 9 bases between them. CDR3 length: 11 amino acids. The V gene's germline CDR1 is SGHTA and CDR2 FQGNSA. The DNA for the CDR3 is TGTGCCAGCCCTGGGCTGACTGAAGCTTTCTTT. Protein product: CASPGLTEAFF.